In its sample, the clone carrying this T cell receptor (beta chain) was seen many times. This record comes from a study of T cells in Graves' hyperthyroidism and ophthalmopathy. Study summary: Before any treatment, at initial diagnosis, peripheral blood was collected.

V lost 0 bases, J lost 7 bases, and 13 bases lay in between. The CDR3 runs 14 residues. The germline V gene has CDR1 DFQATT and CDR2 SNEGSKA (reference sequence). Each ophthalmopathy patient scored at least 3 on the Clinical Activity Score and at least 4 on NOSPECS grade, with duration under 3 months. Amplified regions were TCR beta CDR3 sequences from RNA transcripts. The TCR CDR3 was amplified in a first-round RT-PCR using the HTBI primer set. MiXCR, applied by TCRdb to the multiplex PCR reads, yields one record per CDR3 protein. In the table there are 450,000 to 550,000 distinct CDR3 sequences, around a quarter of which are singletons.

The V and J genes are TRBV20-1 and TRBJ1-5, with no clear D. The sequence was collected from a woman aged 25 to 45 with Graves' ophthalmopathy. Input material: blood. The CDR3 nucleotides are TGCAGTGCTAGAGATCCGACTGTATCGCAGCCCCAGCATTTT. This sequence encodes CSARDPTVSQPQHF.